Listed below are T cell receptor beta chains from one sample, sequenced in a study of CD8 T cells in ankylosing spondylitis. Via MiXCR, TCRdb re-called the 5' RACE reads, giving one row per CDR3 protein. The sample lists more than 200,000 distinct CDR3 sequences, around 25% occurring once. Sequencing was carried out using blood, either unsorted or a sorted T cell fraction (not recorded which). Receptors originate from a male donor with ankylosing spondylitis or in good health (not recorded which). Each CDR3 is given with its conserved first and last residue. D genes are given only for firm matches. The size of a clone is reported for some rows only, either as once, few or many, or as a class for expanded clones.

TRBD2 TRBJ2-1 few TRBV25-1 CASRGDNEQFF TGTGCCTCGCGGGGGGACAATGAGCAGTTCTTC
NA TRBJ1-1 NA TRBV2 CASRPRGMNTEAFF TGTGCCAGCAGACCCAGGGGCATGAACACTGAAGCTTTCTTT
NA TRBJ2-1 many TRBV12-3/TRBV12-4 CASSSGPQREQFF TGTGCCAGCAGTTCGGGACCGCAAAGGGAGCAGTTCTTC
NA TRBJ2-6 many TRBV12-3/TRBV12-4 CASSLDSLGANVLTF TGTGCCAGCAGCCTTGACAGCCTAGGGGCCAACGTCCTGACTTTC
NA TRBJ1-6 once TRBV4-2 CASSQVGPYSPLHF TGTGCCAGCAGCCAAGTAGGTCCGTATTCACCCCTCCACTTT
NA TRBJ2-5 many TRBV9 CASSVGAASETQYF TGTGCCAGCAGCGTAGGGGCGGCTTCAGAGACCCAGTACTTC
NA TRBJ1-2 many TRBV6-5 CASSYDGSNYGYTF TGTGCCAGCAGTTACGACGGATCTAACTATGGCTACACCTTC
NA TRBJ2-7 few TRBV5-5 CASSPTTNSYEQYF TGTGCCAGCAGCCCGACAACTAATTCCTACGAGCAGTACTTC
NA TRBJ1-2 many TRBV9 CASSVASGYGYTF TGTGCCAGCAGCGTAGCAAGCGGCTATGGCTACACCTTC
NA TRBJ2-5 NA TRBV20-1 CSARPNGGEETQYF TGCAGTGCCCGCCCGAACGGAGGGGAGGAGACCCAGTACTTC
NA TRBJ2-3 few TRBV12-3/TRBV12-4 CASSYHPAGDTQYF TGTGCCAGCAGTTACCATCCGGCCGGAGATACGCAGTATTTT
TRBD1 TRBJ1-6 NA TRBV20-1 CSARQGANSPLHF TGCAGTGCTAGGCAGGGGGCTAATTCACCCCTCCACTTT
NA TRBJ2-7 few TRBV20-1 CSATFRQDLGEQYF TGCAGTGCTACCTTTCGACAGGACCTTGGGGAGCAGTACTTC
NA TRBJ1-4 many TRBV7-9 CASSLAGDGANEKLFF TGTGCCAGCAGCTTAGCTGGGGACGGAGCTAATGAAAAACTGTTTTTT
TRBD2 TRBJ2-1 few TRBV20-1 CSARRLAGGRGNEQFF TGCAGTGCTAGACGACTAGCGGGGGGGCGGGGGAATGAGCAGTTCTTC
NA TRBJ2-1 few TRBV20-1 CSADQPGSIQFF TGCAGTGCTGACCAGCCCGGGTCGATACAGTTCTTC
NA TRBJ2-5 NA TRBV12-3/TRBV12-4 CASSGSSRYQETQYF TGTGCCAGCAGTGGATCTTCTAGGTACCAAGAGACCCAGTACTTC
NA TRBJ2-1 NA TRBV5-3 CARSLNGSSYNEQFF TGTGCCAGAAGCTTGAACGGAAGCTCCTACAATGAGCAGTTCTTC
NA TRBJ2-2 many TRBV12-3/TRBV12-4 CASRRGSNTGELFF TGTGCCAGCAGACGGGGGTCCAACACCGGGGAGCTGTTTTTT
NA TRBJ1-2 NA TRBV12-3/TRBV12-4 CASTLELNYGYTF TGTGCCAGCACACTGGAGCTTAACTATGGCTACACCTTC
NA TRBJ2-5 NA TRBV7-6 CASSLGGLGETQYF TGTGCCAGCAGCTTAGGCGGGCTGGGGGAGACCCAGTACTTC
NA TRBJ2-2 many TRBV9 CASSVALSTLTGELFF TGTGCCAGCAGCGTAGCTTTGTCTACCCTCACCGGGGAGCTGTTTTTT
NA TRBJ1-2 NA TRBV18 CASSPPIVTHGYTF TGTGCCAGCTCACCACCGATCGTTACCCATGGCTACACCTTC
NA TRBJ2-7 NA TRBV5-1 CASSLAPDRPAYEQYF TGCGCCAGCAGCTTGGCCCCAGACAGGCCAGCCTACGAGCAGTACTTC
NA TRBJ2-7 few TRBV12-3/TRBV12-4 CASRNTDF TGTGCCAGCAGGAACACCGACTTC